This TCR beta chain was captured in a study of T cell changes during pregnancy in multiple sclerosis. Data came from immunoSEQ multiplex PCR; TCRdb stores just in-frame clones and leaves some out. The sample includes tens of thousands of clones, around 90% of them seen just once. The V segment lost 4 bases and the J segment 3 bases; nucleotides outside the gene matches: 5. The CDR3 consists of 15 residues. The germline CDR1 and CDR2 sequences are SGHRS and YFSETQ. The sequence derives from a female donor with multiple sclerosis, enrolled in a pregnancy study. The sample in question was peripheral blood, obtained in the third trimester of pregnancy. The chain recombines TRBV5-1 with TRBJ2-1; 9 bases fit TRBD1. In nucleotides, the CDR3 is TGCGCCAGCAGCGAGATGACAGGGGGCTACAATGAGCAGTTCTTC. It codes for CASSEMTGGYNEQFF.